This TCR beta chain was identified in a study of T cell changes during pregnancy in multiple sclerosis. V dropped 5 bases and J dropped 3; count of bases not matched to a gene: 7. The CDR3 sequence is 15 residues long. Per the germline V gene, CDR1 is SEHNR and CDR2 is FQNEAQ (reference sequence). The repertoire was sequenced with immunoSEQ multiplex PCR; TCRdb's copy has only in-frame clones and lacks some. The repertoire holds about 68,000 clones, with less than 95% as singletons. This sequence was found in a female donor with multiple sclerosis, enrolled in a pregnancy study. The J gene is TRBJ2-3, the V gene TRBV7-9; 8 bases match TRBD2. Sequencing used peripheral blood, obtained in the third trimester of pregnancy. The DNA for the CDR3 is TGTGCCAGCAGCCCCCGGGTAGCGGGGACAGATACGCAGTATTTT. Amino acids: CASSPRVAGTDTQYF.